This T cell receptor (beta chain) appears in the sequencing data of a study of PD-1 blockade in classical Hodgkin lymphoma. Findings of the study overall: With CD4+ cells, TCR diversity rose significantly by C4D1, but not with CD8+ cells. Why repertoires differed is undefined; disease activity or prior therapy possibly contributed. Partial responders and progressors had significantly lower baseline TCR diversity.

Brentuximab vedotin exposure varied, and every patient relapsed after autologous stem cell transplantation. Germline V gene data show CDR1 as SGHTA and CDR2 as FQGNSA. The CDR3 has 14 amino acids. Trimming pared 5 bases from V and 1 base from J, leaving 11 bases between. The assay was immunoSEQ multiplex PCR, and TCRdb's table has in-frame clones only and misses some. The sample holds more than 15,000 clones, 70% to 80% seen once. Points on this clone: What it binds is unknown.

The chain employs TRBV7-2 and TRBJ1-2, with D uncertain. Here the sequenced sample was peripheral blood mononuclear cells (PBMCs), taken at baseline. The receptor's source is a human donor with classical Hodgkin lymphoma. CDR3 in DNA: TGTGCCAGCAGCCCCCGACTGGTTAACTATGGCTACACCTTC. Encoded protein: CASSPRLVNYGYTF.